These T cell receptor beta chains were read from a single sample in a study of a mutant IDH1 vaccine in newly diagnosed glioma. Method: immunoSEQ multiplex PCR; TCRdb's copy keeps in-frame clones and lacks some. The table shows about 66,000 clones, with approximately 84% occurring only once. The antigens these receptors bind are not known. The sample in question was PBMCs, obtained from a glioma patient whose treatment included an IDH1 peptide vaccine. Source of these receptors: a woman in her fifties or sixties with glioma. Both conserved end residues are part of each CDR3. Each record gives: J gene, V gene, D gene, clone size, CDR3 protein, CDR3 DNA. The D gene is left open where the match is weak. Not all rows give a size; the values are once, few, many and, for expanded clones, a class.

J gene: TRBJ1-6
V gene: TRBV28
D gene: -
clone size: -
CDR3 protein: CASSLQGYNSPLHF
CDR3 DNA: TGTGCCAGCAGTTTACAGGGTTATAATTCACCCCTCCACTTT

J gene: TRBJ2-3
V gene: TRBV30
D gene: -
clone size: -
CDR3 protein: CAWSVPGGGDTQYF
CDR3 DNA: TGTGCCTGGAGTGTACCGGGCGGGGGCGATACGCAGTATTTT

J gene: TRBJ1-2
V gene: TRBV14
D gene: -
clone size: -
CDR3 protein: CASSQGTTTVSGYTF
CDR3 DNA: TGTGCCAGCAGCCAGGGCACGACTACAGTCTCTGGCTACACCTTC

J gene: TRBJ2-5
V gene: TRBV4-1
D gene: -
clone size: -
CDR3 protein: CASSDYLETQYF
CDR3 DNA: TGCGCCAGCAGCGATTATCTAGAGACCCAGTACTTC

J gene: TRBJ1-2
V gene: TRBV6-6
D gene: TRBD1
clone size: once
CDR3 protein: CASSTGQGSYGYTF
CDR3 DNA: TGTGCCAGCTCTACGGGACAGGGAAGCTATGGCTACACCTTC

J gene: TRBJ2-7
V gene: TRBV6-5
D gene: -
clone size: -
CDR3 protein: CASSPARDYEQYF
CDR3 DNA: TGTGCCAGCAGTCCCGCCAGGGACTACGAGCAGTACTTC

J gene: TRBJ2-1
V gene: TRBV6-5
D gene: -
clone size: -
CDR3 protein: CASSSSSNEQFF
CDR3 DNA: TGTGCCAGCAGTAGTTCGTCCAATGAGCAGTTCTTC

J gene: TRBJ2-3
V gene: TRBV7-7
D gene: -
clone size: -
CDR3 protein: CASSLSSRFTDTQYF
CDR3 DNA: TGTGCTAGCAGCTTATCTTCCCGATTCACAGATACGCAGTATTTT

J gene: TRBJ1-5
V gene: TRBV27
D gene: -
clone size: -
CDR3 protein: CASSRSKQDGDQPQHF
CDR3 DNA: TGTGCCAGCAGTCGCAGCAAACAAGACGGGGATCAGCCCCAGCATTTT

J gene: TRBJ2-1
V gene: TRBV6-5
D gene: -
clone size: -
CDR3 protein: CASSREGTSQFF
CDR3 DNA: TGTGCCAGCAGTCGTGAAGGGACTTCCCAGTTCTTC

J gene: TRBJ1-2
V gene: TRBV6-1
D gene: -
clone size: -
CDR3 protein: CASSEALGSYGYTF
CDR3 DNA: TGTGCCAGCAGTGAAGCGCTTGGCAGTTATGGCTACACCTTC

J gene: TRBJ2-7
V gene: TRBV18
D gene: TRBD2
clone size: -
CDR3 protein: CASSQERGYPYEQYF
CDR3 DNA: TGTGCCAGCTCACAAGAGCGGGGCTATCCCTACGAGCAGTACTTC

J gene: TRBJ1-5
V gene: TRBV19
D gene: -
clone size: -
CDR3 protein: CASSINGRRGNQPQHF
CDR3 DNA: TGTGCCAGTAGTATAAACGGCCGGAGGGGCAATCAGCCCCAGCATTTT

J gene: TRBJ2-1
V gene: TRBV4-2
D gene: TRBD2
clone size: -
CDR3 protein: CASSHHTATAGGQYSYNEQFF
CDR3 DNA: TGTGCCAGCAGCCACCACACGGCAACAGCGGGGGGCCAATACTCCTACAATGAGCAGTTCTTC

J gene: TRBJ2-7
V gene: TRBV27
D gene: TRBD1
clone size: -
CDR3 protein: CATKARGLERTYEQYF
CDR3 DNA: TGTGCCACCAAGGCCAGGGGGCTAGAAAGAACCTACGAGCAGTACTTC

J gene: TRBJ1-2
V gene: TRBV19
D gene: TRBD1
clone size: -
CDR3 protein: CASSLNPGQGHYGYTF
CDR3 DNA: TGTGCCAGTAGCCTAAATCCCGGACAGGGGCACTATGGCTACACCTTC

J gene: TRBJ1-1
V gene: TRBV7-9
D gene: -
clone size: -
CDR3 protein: CASRPTLLNTEAFF
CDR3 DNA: TGTGCCAGCAGACCTACCCTACTGAACACTGAAGCTTTCTTT

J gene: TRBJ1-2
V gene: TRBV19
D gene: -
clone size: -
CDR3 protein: CASSIVSGGQNGYTF
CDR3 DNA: TGTGCCAGTAGTATAGTCTCGGGAGGGCAGAATGGCTACACCTTC

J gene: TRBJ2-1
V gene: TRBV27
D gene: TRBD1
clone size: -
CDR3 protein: CASSLGLGQGVYNEQFF
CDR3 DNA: TGTGCCAGCAGTTTGGGCCTAGGACAGGGGGTGTACAATGAGCAGTTCTTC

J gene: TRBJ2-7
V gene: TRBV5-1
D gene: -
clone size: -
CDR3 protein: CASSPDRSSYEQYF
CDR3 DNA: TGCGCCAGCAGCCCCGACAGGAGCTCCTACGAGCAGTACTTC

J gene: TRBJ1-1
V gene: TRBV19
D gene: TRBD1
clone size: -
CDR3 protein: CASSLDRGNTEAFF
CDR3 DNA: TGTGCCAGTAGTCTGGACAGGGGGAACACTGAAGCTTTCTTT

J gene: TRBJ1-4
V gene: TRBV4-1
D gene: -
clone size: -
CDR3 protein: CASSQDPAANEKLFF
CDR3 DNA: TGCGCCAGCAGCCAAGATCCGGCAGCGAATGAAAAACTGTTTTTT

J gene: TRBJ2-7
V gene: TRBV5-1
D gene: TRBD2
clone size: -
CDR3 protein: CASSTAGGEQYF
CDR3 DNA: TGCGCCAGCAGCACTGCGGGGGGAGAGCAGTACTTC

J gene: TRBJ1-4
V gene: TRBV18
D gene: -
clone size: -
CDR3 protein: CASSSDRGKNEKLFF
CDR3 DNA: TGTGCCAGCTCATCGGACCGAGGGAAAAATGAAAAACTGTTTTTT

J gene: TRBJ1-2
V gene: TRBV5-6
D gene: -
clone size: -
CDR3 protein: CASSRGRGNYGYTF
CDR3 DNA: TGTGCCAGCAGCCGCGGCAGGGGTAACTATGGCTACACCTTC

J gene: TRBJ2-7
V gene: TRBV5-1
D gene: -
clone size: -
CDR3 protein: CASSLQGSLEQYF
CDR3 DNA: TGCGCCAGCAGCTTGCAGGGTTCCCTCGAGCAGTACTTC

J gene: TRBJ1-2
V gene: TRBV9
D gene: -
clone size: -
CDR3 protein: CASSVGAGVPSFGYTF
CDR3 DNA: TGTGCCAGCAGCGTAGGGGCAGGGGTGCCCTCGTTCGGCTACACCTTC

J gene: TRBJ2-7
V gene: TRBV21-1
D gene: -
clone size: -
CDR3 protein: CASSYEQYF
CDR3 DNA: TGTGCCAGCAGCTACGAGCAGTACTTC

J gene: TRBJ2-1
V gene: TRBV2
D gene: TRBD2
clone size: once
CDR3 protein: CASSGQRGGNEQFF
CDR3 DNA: TGTGCCAGCAGTGGGCAGCGGGGAGGCAATGAGCAGTTCTTC

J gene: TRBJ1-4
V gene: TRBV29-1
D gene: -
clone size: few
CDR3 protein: CSVDGGTGEKLFF
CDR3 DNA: TGCAGCGTTGACGGAGGGACGGGTGAAAAACTGTTTTTT

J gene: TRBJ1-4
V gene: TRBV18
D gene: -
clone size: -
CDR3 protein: CASSPQLLTSTNEKLFF
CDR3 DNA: TGTGCCAGCTCACCACAACTGTTGACTTCAACTAATGAAAAACTGTTTTTT

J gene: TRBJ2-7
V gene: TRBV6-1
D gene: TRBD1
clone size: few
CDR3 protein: CASSVTGNSPRSTYEQYF
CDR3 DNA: TGTGCCAGCAGTGTGACAGGGAATTCCCCTCGGTCAACCTACGAGCAGTACTTC

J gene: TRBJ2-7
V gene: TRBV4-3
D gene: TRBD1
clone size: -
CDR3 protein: CASSQDGQGDYEQYF
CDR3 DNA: TGCGCCAGCAGCCAAGACGGACAGGGAGACTACGAGCAGTACTTC

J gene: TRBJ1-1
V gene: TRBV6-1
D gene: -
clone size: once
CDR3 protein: CASSEIPVNTEAFF
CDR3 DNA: TGTGCCAGCAGTGAAATTCCCGTGAACACTGAAGCTTTCTTT

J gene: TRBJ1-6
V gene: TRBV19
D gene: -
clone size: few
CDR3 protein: CASSIERHNSPLHF
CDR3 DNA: TGTGCCAGTAGTATAGAACGGCACAATTCACCCCTCCACTTT

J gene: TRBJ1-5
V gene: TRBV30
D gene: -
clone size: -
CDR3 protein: CAWSWTGLHNQPQHF
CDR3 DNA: TGTGCCTGGAGTTGGACGGGGCTACACAATCAGCCCCAGCATTTT

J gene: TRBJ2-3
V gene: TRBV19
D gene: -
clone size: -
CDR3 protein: CASTPGSLRDTQYF
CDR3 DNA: TGTGCCAGTACCCCCGGGTCCCTTAGGGATACGCAGTATTTT

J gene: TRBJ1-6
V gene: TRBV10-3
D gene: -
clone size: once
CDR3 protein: CAISESGQGDYPFHF
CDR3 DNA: TGTGCCATCAGTGAGTCTGGCCAGGGAGATTACCCCTTCCACTTT

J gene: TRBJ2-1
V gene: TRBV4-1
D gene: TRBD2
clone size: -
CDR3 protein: CASSQLAGGRNEQFF
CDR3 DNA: TGCGCCAGCAGCCAGCTAGCGGGGGGTAGGAATGAGCAGTTCTTC

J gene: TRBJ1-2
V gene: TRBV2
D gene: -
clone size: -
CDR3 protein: CASSSTGLGDGYTF
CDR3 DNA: TGTGCCAGCAGTAGCACAGGGTTAGGCGATGGCTACACCTTC

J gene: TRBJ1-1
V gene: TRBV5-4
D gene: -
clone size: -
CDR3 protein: CASSLGGGIGAFF
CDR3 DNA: TGTGCCAGCAGCTTAGGGGGGGGCATAGGAGCTTTCTTT

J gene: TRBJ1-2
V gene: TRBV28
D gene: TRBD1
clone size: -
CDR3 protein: CASRGTGNYGYTF
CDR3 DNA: TGTGCCAGCAGGGGGACAGGGAACTATGGCTACACCTTC

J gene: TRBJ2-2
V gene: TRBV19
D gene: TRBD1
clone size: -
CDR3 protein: CASSVDRGPGELFF
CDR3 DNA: TGTGCCAGTAGTGTCGACAGGGGTCCCGGGGAGCTGTTTTTT

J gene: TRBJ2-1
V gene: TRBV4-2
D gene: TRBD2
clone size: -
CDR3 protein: CASSQDSGGANEQFF
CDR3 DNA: TGTGCCAGCAGCCAAGATAGCGGGGGGGCCAATGAGCAGTTCTTC

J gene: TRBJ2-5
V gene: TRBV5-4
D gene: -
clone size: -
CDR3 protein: CASSGGTGREETQYF
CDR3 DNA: TGTGCCAGCAGCGGGGGCACGGGTAGAGAGGAGACCCAGTACTTC

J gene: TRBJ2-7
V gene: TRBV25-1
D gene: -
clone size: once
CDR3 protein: CASGDSLYEQYF
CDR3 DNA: TGTGCCAGCGGAGATTCCCTCTACGAGCAGTACTTC

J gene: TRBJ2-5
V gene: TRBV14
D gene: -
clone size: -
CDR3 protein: CASSHGKSQYF
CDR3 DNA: TGTGCCAGCAGCCACGGGAAATCTCAGTACTTC

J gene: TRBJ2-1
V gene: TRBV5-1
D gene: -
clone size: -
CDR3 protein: CASSPPDGYNEQFF
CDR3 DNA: TGCGCCAGCAGCCCTCCAGACGGTTACAATGAGCAGTTCTTC

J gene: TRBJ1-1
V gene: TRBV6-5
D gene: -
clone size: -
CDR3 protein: CASTGRTEAFF
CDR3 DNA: TGTGCCAGCACGGGTAGAACTGAAGCTTTCTTT

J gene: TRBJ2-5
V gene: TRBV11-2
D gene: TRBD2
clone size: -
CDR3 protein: CASSFGTSGAGTQYF
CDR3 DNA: TGTGCCAGCAGCTTCGGGACTAGCGGGGCTGGGACCCAGTACTTC

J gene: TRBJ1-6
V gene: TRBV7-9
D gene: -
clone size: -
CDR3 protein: CASSPIGPGNSPLHF
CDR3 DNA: TGTGCCAGCAGCCCAATTGGGCCAGGGAATTCACCCCTCCACTTT

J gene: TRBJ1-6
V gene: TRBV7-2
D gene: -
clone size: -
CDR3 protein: CASSSNGPLHF
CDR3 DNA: TGTGCCAGCAGCTCGAATGGGCCCCTCCACTTT

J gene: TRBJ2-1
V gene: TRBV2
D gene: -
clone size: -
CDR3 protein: CASSGGLNNEQFF
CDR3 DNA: TGTGCCAGCAGTGGAGGCCTCAACAATGAGCAGTTCTTC

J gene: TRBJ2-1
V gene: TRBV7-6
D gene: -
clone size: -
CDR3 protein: CASSLQPGGNNEQFF
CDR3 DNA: TGTGCCAGCAGCCTCCAGCCGGGGGGCAATAATGAGCAGTTCTTC

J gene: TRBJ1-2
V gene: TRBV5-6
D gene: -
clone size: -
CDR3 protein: CASSLSSVYGYTF
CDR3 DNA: TGTGCCAGCAGCTTGTCAAGCGTCTATGGCTACACCTTC

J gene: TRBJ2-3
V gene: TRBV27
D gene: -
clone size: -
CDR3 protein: CASSFFPQIPPDTQYF
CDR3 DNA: TGTGCCAGCAGTTTTTTTCCCCAAATCCCCCCCGATACGCAGTATTTT

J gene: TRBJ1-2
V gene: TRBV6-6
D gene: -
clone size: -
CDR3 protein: CASSPTGKVYGYTF
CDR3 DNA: TGTGCCAGCAGTCCCACAGGGAAGGTCTATGGCTACACCTTC

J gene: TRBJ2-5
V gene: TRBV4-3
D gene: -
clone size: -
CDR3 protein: CASSQPPEETQYF
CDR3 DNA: TGCGCCAGCAGCCAACCACCGGAGGAGACCCAGTACTTC

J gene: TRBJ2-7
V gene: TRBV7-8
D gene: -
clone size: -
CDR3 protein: CASSSKAVTYEQYF
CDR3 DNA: TGTGCCAGCAGCTCCAAGGCGGTTACCTACGAGCAGTACTTC

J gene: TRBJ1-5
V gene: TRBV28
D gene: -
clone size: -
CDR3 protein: CASRSQGDNQPQHF
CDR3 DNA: TGTGCCAGCAGGAGCCAGGGAGACAATCAGCCCCAGCATTTT